This entry is about one TCR beta chain. Its antigen is unknown. CDR1 and CDR2 from the germline V gene are SGHRS and YFSETQ. The CDR3 runs to 12 residues. Trimming took 1 base from V and 7 from J, leaving 3 bases between them. TCRdb keeps only in-frame clones here, not all; method: immunoSEQ multiplex PCR. Altogether 95,000 to 100,000 clones are present, just over 90% being singletons, with the ten largest covering 12%. This entry comes from a study of T cell responses to AZD1222 COVID-19 vaccine. General observations from the study: Among the donors, most were white British and more were female, and clonal diversity was possibly underestimated.

The receptor comes from an adult in good health. The rearrangement links TRBV5-1 to TRBJ1-6; no definite D call. Source: peripheral blood, taken on day 0 of AZD1222 vaccination. CDR3 sequence (DNA): TGCGCCAGCAGCTTGCTCAATTCACCCCTCCACTTT. It is translated as CASSLLNSPLHF.